Included here is one T cell receptor (beta chain) sequence, with context. The antigen is unknown. This entry comes from a study of T cell responses to AZD1222 COVID-19 vaccine. Study overall: Second-dose recipients at about 4 or about 12 weeks were treated as one pooled group. Findings and caveats of the study: Spike-specific TCR repertoires showed rising breadth and depth after two AZD1222 doses. A mostly white British donor set with more females was recruited, and clonal diversity was possibly underestimated.

The V gene's germline CDR1 is WNHNN and CDR2 SYGVQD (reference sequence). V was trimmed by 2 bases and J by 9 bases, leaving 11 bases between them. The CDR3 loop spans 13 amino acids. Assay: immunoSEQ multiplex PCR; the TCRdb copy retains only in-frame clones and omits some. The sample carries 120,000 to 150,000 clones, more than 85% recorded once. The rearrangement joins TRBV10-1 to TRBJ1-5; D call uncertain. The sequence came from an adult in good health. The sequencing used peripheral blood, collected on day 0 of AZD1222 vaccination. CDR3 residues: CASSEGPGRPQHF. In DNA form, the CDR3 reads TGCGCCAGCAGTGAGGGGCCCGGGCGGCCCCAGCATTTT.